The rows below give T cell receptor beta chains drawn from one sample of a study of cytomegalovirus exposure and HLA in healthy donors. Using immunoSEQ multiplex PCR, the repertoire was profiled, and TCRdb retains in-frame clones only, with some absent. The sample carries about 170,000 clones, roughly 79% recorded once. The sequenced sample consisted of PBMCs. Receptors were obtained from a woman younger than 45 in good health and CMV-seropositive. CDR3s include the opening cysteine and the closing phenylalanine or tryptophan. A D gene is named only where the DNA matches it firmly. Rows may omit the clone size; those that give it use once, few, many or a size class.

J | size | V | D | CDR3 | DNA
TRBJ1-1 | few | TRBV6-6 | . | CASSYSRDWGAFF | TGTGCCAGCAGTTACTCCCGGGATTGGGGAGCTTTCTTT
TRBJ2-7 | . | TRBV7-9 | . | CASSSSGVYEQYF | TGTGCCAGCAGCTCCTCAGGCGTCTACGAGCAGTACTTC
TRBJ1-5 | . | TRBV7-9 | . | CASSPGQTNQPQHF | TGTGCCAGCAGCCCAGGACAGACGAATCAGCCCCAGCATTTT
TRBJ1-2 | once | TRBV5-4 | . | CASNLQGGYGYTF | TGTGCCAGCAACCTACAGGGTGGGTATGGCTACACCTTC
TRBJ1-2 | few | TRBV30 | TRBD1 | CAWSVPDRVGGYTF | TGTGCCTGGAGTGTCCCCGACAGGGTGGGAGGCTACACCTTC
TRBJ1-1 | few | TRBV4-3 | TRBD1 | CASSQVPPGTGITEAFF | TGCGCCAGCAGCCAAGTCCCGCCCGGGACAGGGATCACTGAAGCTTTCTTT
TRBJ2-1 | . | TRBV7-9 | . | CASSPGDINNEQFF | TGTGCCAGCAGCCCAGGGGACATTAACAATGAGCAGTTCTTC
TRBJ2-7 | . | TRBV11-3 | . | CASSSPGGGEQYF | TGTGCCAGCAGCTCCCCTGGGGGCGGCGAGCAGTACTTC
TRBJ2-2 | . | TRBV4-3 | . | CASSQGWAGAPTGELFF | TGCGCCAGCAGCCAAGGCTGGGCAGGGGCACCCACCGGGGAGCTGTTTTTT
TRBJ2-1 | few | TRBV27 | TRBD2 | CASRPAKLAGVNEQFF | TGTGCCAGCAGGCCCGCCAAACTAGCGGGAGTTAATGAGCAGTTCTTC
TRBJ2-7 | . | TRBV27 | TRBD2 | CASSSRPLTSGGSYEQYF | TGTGCCAGCAGTTCTCGCCCCCTAACTAGCGGGGGCTCCTACGAGCAGTACTTC
TRBJ2-3 | . | TRBV14 | . | CASSLYPPRGTSRGDTQYF | TGTGCCAGCAGCCTCTACCCCCCCCGCGGGACCTCCCGGGGGGATACGCAGTATTTT
TRBJ2-7 | . | TRBV12-2 | . | CASRLAGSGYEQYF | TGTGCAAGTCGCTTAGCAGGGAGTGGCTACGAGCAGTACTTC
TRBJ2-7 | . | TRBV7-9 | . | CASSGGQNRGVYNEQYF | TGTGCCAGCAGCGGCGGACAGAATAGAGGGGTATACAACGAGCAGTACTTC
TRBJ2-2 | . | TRBV5-1 | . | CASSPLANTGELFF | TGCGCCAGCAGCCCCCTAGCTAACACCGGGGAGCTGTTTTTT
TRBJ1-1 | . | TRBV11-2 | . | CASSFGLRPTNTEAFF | TGTGCCAGCAGCTTTGGACTCCGGCCGACGAACACTGAAGCTTTCTTT
TRBJ1-1 | . | TRBV9 | . | CASSRLLNTEAFF | TGTGCCAGCAGTCGCCTATTGAACACTGAAGCTTTCTTT
TRBJ1-2 | . | TRBV7-9 | . | CASSPDGGYLGYTF | TGTGCCAGCAGTCCAGATGGGGGGTACCTTGGCTACACCTTC
TRBJ2-3 | . | TRBV7-9 | . | CASSLYSTDTQYF | TGTGCCAGCAGCTTATATAGCACAGATACGCAGTATTTT
TRBJ2-1 | . | TRBV18 | TRBD2 | CASSPPGVAGHEQFF | TGTGCCAGCTCACCACCTGGGGTAGCGGGACATGAGCAGTTCTTC
TRBJ2-1 | . | TRBV7-2 | . | CASSPGLPLGDEQFF | TGTGCCAGCAGCCCGGGACTTCCCCTGGGAGATGAGCAGTTCTTC
TRBJ1-2 | . | TRBV28 | TRBD1 | CASSSGQGAFYGYTF | TGTGCCAGCAGTTCGGGACAGGGGGCTTTCTATGGCTACACCTTC
TRBJ2-1 | . | TRBV9 | . | CASSVTENSYNEQFF | TGTGCCAGCAGCGTAACGGAGAACTCCTACAATGAGCAGTTCTTC
TRBJ1-1 | few | TRBV6-1 | . | CASTRDRNTEAFF | TGTGCCAGCACCAGAGACAGGAACACTGAAGCTTTCTTT
TRBJ2-7 | . | TRBV15 | . | CATSEQSSYEQYF | TGTGCCACCAGCGAACAGAGCTCCTACGAGCAGTACTTC
TRBJ1-6 | few | TRBV30 | TRBD1 | CAWSVRGPRNSPLHF | TGTGCCTGGAGTGTGAGGGGGCCAAGGAATTCACCCCTCCACTTT